Following are 21 T cell receptor beta chains from one sample sequenced in a study of identical twins. TCRdb independently ran MiXCR on the 5' RACE reads; one entry per CDR3 protein. The profile covers 1.5 million to 2 million distinct CDR3 sequences, with more than 30% appearing a single time and 0.27% taken by the ten largest. Sequencing used cord blood. These receptors were obtained from a newborn girl in good health.

The chain uses TRBV28 and TRBJ2-2; 8 bases line up with TRBD1. Germline lookup yields CDR1 MDHEN and CDR2 SYDVKM. The CDR3 runs 16 residues. Trimming took 2 bases from V and 4 from J; bases not matched to a gene: 6. CDR3 coding DNA: TGTGCCAGCAGTTTAGGGACCGGGACAGGCACCGGGGAGCTGTTTTTT. Translating it yields CASSLGTGTGTGELFF.

On this clonotype itself: One base away lies a much larger clone, so this may be a sequencing read error. V is TRBV12-3 or TRBV12-4 and J is TRBJ2-3, with a tentative D call TRBD2 (6 bases). The CDR3 has 15 residues. The CDR3 bases are TGTACCAGCAGTTTAGGTTCGGGGGTCCCCCATACGCAGTATTTT. Protein sequence: CTSSLGSGVPHTQYF.

This clonotype was detected a few times. The chain links TRBV6-5 to TRBJ2-7, with D unresolved. CDR1 is MNHEY and CDR2 is SVGAGI in the germline V gene. V gave up 6 bases and J gave up 3 bases, with 18 bases separating them. The CDR3 length is 15 residues. Here the CDR3 DNA reads TGTGCCAGCAGATCCGACCCAGACCCAGTCTACGAGCAGTACTTC. This gives the protein CASRSDPDPVYEQYF.

The J gene is TRBJ2-7, the V gene TRBV30, with 9 bases aligning to TRBD1. The length of the CDR3 is 15 residues. The J segment lost 2 bases and the V segment lost 3 bases, leaving 8 bases of the junction unmatched. CDR1 and CDR2 from the germline V gene are GTSNPN and SVGIG (reference sequence). CDR3 DNA: TGTGCCTGGAGAGCCGGGACAGGGTATGCCTACGAGCAGTACTTC. Its translation is CAWRAGTGYAYEQYF.

This clonotype appeared a few times. The gene calls are TRBV19 and TRBJ2-3, with D perhaps matching TRBD2 (5 bases). The V gene lost 8 bases and the J gene lost 7 bases, with 10 bases spanning the gap. The length of the CDR3 is 11 residues. In germline, CDR1 is LNHDA, CDR2 SQIVND (reference sequence). The CDR3 DNA follows: TGTGCCAGTGGGGAGAGCAATACGCAGTATTTT. It translates to CASGESNTQYF.

The chain is built from TRBV15 and TRBJ1-2, with D possibly matching TRBD1 (6 bases). Germline V CDR1 and CDR2: LNHNV, YYDKDF (reference sequence). Trimming pared 0 bases from V and 4 bases from J, leaving 12 bases between. The CDR3 spans 15 residues. This CDR3 reads CATSRDQGRAYGYTF. For the CDR3, the DNA is TGTGCCACCAGCAGAGATCAGGGGAGGGCCTATGGCTACACCTTC.

This clonotype was counted between two and nine times. The rearrangement joins TRBV9 to TRBJ2-2, with unresolved D. Germline-derived CDR1 and CDR2 are SGDLS and YYNGEE. The V and J ends lost 4 bases and 1 base respectively, with 11 bases between them. CDR3 length equals 15 residues. Here the CDR3 reads CASSSRQENTGELFF. CDR3 DNA: TGTGCCAGCAGCAGCCGCCAGGAGAACACCGGGGAGCTGTTTTTT.

This sequence joins TRBV7-9 and TRBJ1-4; 7 bases fit TRBD1. This CDR3 is 15 amino acids long. The junction had 9 bases not matched to a gene; V was cut back by 1 base and J by 10 bases. Per germline, CDR1 SEHNR and CDR2 FQNEAQ (reference sequence). The CDR3 loop reads CASSLGGQESGKLFF. As DNA, the CDR3 is TGTGCCAGCAGCTTAGGAGGACAGGAGAGTGGAAAACTGTTTTTT.

The gene calls are TRBV5-4 and TRBJ2-3; the match to TRBD1 covers 9 bases. This CDR3 region has 15 residues. The V gene end was trimmed by 0 bases and the J gene end by 5 bases; junction bases not matched to a gene: 4. Germline CDR1 is SGHNT and CDR2 is YYREEE (reference sequence). CDR3 coding DNA: TGTGCCAGCAGCTTGGTCGGGACAGGGAAAGATACGCAGTATTTT. This encodes CASSLVGTGKDTQYF.

This clonotype was seen at least ten times. The chain uses TRBV29-1 and TRBJ2-5, with a possible D match to TRBD1 (5 bases). This CDR3 is 13 amino acids long. V was pared by 2 bases and J by 4 bases, with 11 bases between. The germline V gene has CDR1 SQVTM and CDR2 ANQGSEA. CDR3 protein: CSVEPKRGETQYF. DNA for the CDR3: TGCAGCGTTGAACCTAAAAGGGGAGAGACCCAGTACTTC.

This chain connects TRBV4-2 to TRBJ1-2; D uncertain. The CDR3 loop spans 19 amino acids. From germline, CDR1 is LGHNA and CDR2 YNFKEQ. V lost 1 base to trimming and J lost 5 bases, with 26 bases between them. In DNA form, the CDR3 reads TGTGCCAGCAGCCAAGGCCTCGAGTCGCCACTTCACATTAGTTATGGCTACACCTTC. Amino acids: CASSQGLESPLHISYGYTF.

A few counts support this clonotype. This CDR3 reads CSVRLIDRDNEQFF. CDR3 sequence (DNA): TGCAGCGTCCGACTAATAGACAGGGACAATGAGCAGTTCTTC. The chain is built from TRBV29-1 and TRBJ2-1; 7 bases are a match to TRBD1. The CDR3 contains 14 residues. V lost 6 bases and J lost 5; bases outside the gene matches: 10. Germline-derived CDR1 and CDR2 are SQVTM and ANQGSEA.

This clonotype was seen a handful of times. The chain uses TRBV27 and TRBJ2-3; 9 bases align to TRBD2. The CDR3 has 16 residues. Germline CDR1 and CDR2: MNHEY and SMNVEV (reference sequence). V was clipped by 4 bases and J by 4 bases; unmatched bases: 9. CDR3 sequence reads: CASSSRLAVKSDTQYF. In DNA form, the CDR3 reads TGTGCCAGCAGTTCCAGACTAGCGGTAAAGTCAGATACGCAGTATTTT.

This clonotype was seen only a few times. The gene calls are TRBV5-1 and TRBJ2-7, with TRBD1 identical over 10 bases. Germline-derived CDR1 and CDR2 are SGHRS and YFSETQ. The CDR3 extends over 16 amino acids. Trimming at V came to 0 bases and at J to 3 bases, leaving 6 bases not matched to a gene. Here the CDR3 DNA reads TGCGCCAGCAGCTTGGTTTGGGACAGGGGAAACTACGAGCAGTACTTC. The encoded protein is CASSLVWDRGNYEQYF.

A note on this clonotype: The junction does not match germline at one end; this may be a read error. This sequence joins TRBV2 and TRBJ2-3, with TRBD2 as a possible D gene (6 bases). From germline, CDR1 is SNHLY and CDR2 FYNNEI. The CDR3 is made up of 16 amino acids. The CDR3 DNA follows: TGTGCCAGCAGGAGGGGACTGGCGGTTCTGACAGATGCGCAGTATTTT. It translates to CASRRGLAVLTDAQYF.

The rearrangement uses TRBV10-3 and TRBJ2-5; 7 bases agree with TRBD2. Losses at the gene ends were 0 bases for V and 5 bases for J; bases not matched to a gene: 6. The CDR3 contains 15 residues. Germline-derived CDR1 and CDR2 are ENHRY and SYGVKD. The CDR3 spells CAISESGGLRETQYF. The CDR3, as DNA: TGTGCCATCAGTGAGTCGGGAGGGTTGAGGGAGACCCAGTACTTC.

The rearrangement uses TRBV4-2 and TRBJ1-6, with TRBD1 identical over 7 bases. The CDR3 extends over 16 amino acids. Germline loops: CDR1 LGHNA, CDR2 YNFKEQ. After removal of 0 bases from V and 5 bases from J, the junction contained 4 bases not matched to a gene. This CDR3 reads CASSQDDRVHNSPLHF. The CDR3 DNA sequence: TGTGCCAGCAGCCAAGACGACAGGGTCCATAATTCACCCCTCCACTTT.

This clonotype occurred a few times. This chain uses TRBV29-1 with TRBJ1-2; D is undetermined. This CDR3 comprises 12 residues. The V gene's germline CDR1 is SQVTM and CDR2 ANQGSEA. V shed 4 bases and J shed 6 bases, with 12 bases lying between them. The CDR3 reads CSVVPGANGYTF. The CDR3 bases are TGCAGCGTTGTTCCGGGAGCGAATGGCTACACCTTC.

This clonotype was seen once. The gene calls are TRBV11-2 and TRBJ2-3; 9 positions match TRBD1. The CDR3 extends over 13 amino acids. V dropped 5 bases and J dropped 6; count of bases not matched to a gene: 3. CDR1 and CDR2 from the germline V gene are SGHAT and FQNNGV. The CDR3 bases are TGTGCCAGCAGCCGGGACAGGGTGGATACGCAGTATTTT. The encoded protein is CASSRDRVDTQYF.

The chain recombines TRBV7-9 with TRBJ2-2; the D gene could be TRBD1 or TRBD2 (5 bases each). V was trimmed by 8 bases and J by 9 bases, leaving 16 bases between them. There are 13 residues in the CDR3. Germline V lookup: CDR1 SEHNR, CDR2 FQNEAQ (reference sequence). The DNA of the CDR3 is TGTGCCAGCCTTTCAGAACGGGGCAGGGAGCTGTTTTTT. It translates to CASLSERGRELFF. Combining the CDR3 with reference TRBV7-9 and TRBJ2-2 gives the whole variable domain DTGVSQNPRHKITKRGQNVTFRCDPISEHNRLYWYRQTLGQGPEFLTYFQNEAQLEKSRLLSDRFSAERPKGSFSTLEIQRTEQGDSAMYLCASLSERGRELFFGEGSRLTVL.

This rearrangement joins TRBV15 to TRBJ1-5; D is possibly TRBD1 (6 bases). Trimming removed 5 bases at V and 4 bases at J, with 15 bases between. CDR1 and CDR2 from the germline V gene are LNHNV and YYDKDF (reference sequence). This CDR3 has 15 residues. The CDR3 protein is CATSERTAPNQPQHF. CDR3 sequence (DNA): TGTGCCACCAGCGAGCGGACAGCACCTAATCAGCCCCAGCATTTT.